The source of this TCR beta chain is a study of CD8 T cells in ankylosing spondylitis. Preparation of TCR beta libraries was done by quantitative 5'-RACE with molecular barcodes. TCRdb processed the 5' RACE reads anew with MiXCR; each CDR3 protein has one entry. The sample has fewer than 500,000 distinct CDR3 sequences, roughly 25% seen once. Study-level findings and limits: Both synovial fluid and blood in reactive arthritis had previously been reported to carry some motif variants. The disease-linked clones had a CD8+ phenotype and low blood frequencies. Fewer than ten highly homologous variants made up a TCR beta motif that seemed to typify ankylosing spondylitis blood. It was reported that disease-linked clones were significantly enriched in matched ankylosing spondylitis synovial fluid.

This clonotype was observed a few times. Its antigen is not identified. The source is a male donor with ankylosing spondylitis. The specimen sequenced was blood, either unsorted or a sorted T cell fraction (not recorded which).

The CDR3 bases are TGTGCCATCAAAAAAGAAGGCATTCCTTGGGAGCAGTACTTC. It yields the protein CAIKKEGIPWEQYF. The chain links TRBV10-3 to TRBJ2-7; D gene unclear. This CDR3 is 14 amino acids long. Germline CDR1 and CDR2: ENHRY and SYGVKD. Trimming took off 7 bases at V and 7 bases at J, with 20 bases between the two ends.